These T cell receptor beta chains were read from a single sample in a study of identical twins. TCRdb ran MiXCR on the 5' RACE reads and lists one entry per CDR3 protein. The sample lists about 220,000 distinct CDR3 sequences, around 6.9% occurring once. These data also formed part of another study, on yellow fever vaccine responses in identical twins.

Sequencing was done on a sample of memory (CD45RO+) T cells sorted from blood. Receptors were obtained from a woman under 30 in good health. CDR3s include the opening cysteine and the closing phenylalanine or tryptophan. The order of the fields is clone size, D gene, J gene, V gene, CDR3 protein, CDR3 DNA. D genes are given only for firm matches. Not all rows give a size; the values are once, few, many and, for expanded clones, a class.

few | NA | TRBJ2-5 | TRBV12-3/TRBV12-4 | CASSMKRETQYF | TGTGCCAGCAGCATGAAACGGGAGACCCAGTACTTC
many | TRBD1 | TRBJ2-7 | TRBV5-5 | CASSLQQGKSYEQYF | TGTGCCAGCAGCTTGCAACAGGGGAAATCCTACGAGCAGTACTTC
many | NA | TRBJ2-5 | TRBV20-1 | CSARDLLQGKETQYF | TGCAGTGCTAGAGATCTACTTCAGGGGAAGGAGACCCAGTACTTC
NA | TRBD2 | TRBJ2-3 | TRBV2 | CASSAGTSGTGADTQYF | TGTGCCAGCAGTGCCGGGACTAGCGGGACAGGCGCAGATACGCAGTATTTT
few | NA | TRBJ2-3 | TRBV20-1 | CSAPTTRGNTDTQYF | TGCAGTGCTCCAACGACTAGGGGGAACACAGATACGCAGTATTTT
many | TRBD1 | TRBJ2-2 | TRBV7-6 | CASSLAETGTVNTGELFF | TGTGCCAGCAGCTTAGCTGAGACCGGGACAGTGAACACCGGGGAGCTGTTTTTT
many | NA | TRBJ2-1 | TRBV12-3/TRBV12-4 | CASSLLNEQFF | TGTGCCAGCAGTTTATTAAATGAGCAGTTCTTC
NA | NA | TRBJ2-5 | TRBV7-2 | CASSLVTWASAQETQYF | TGTGCCAGCAGCTTAGTTACTTGGGCTAGCGCCCAAGAGACCCAGTACTTC
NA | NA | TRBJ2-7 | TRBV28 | CASRPRVTSYEQYF | TGTGCCAGCAGGCCCAGGGTTACTTCCTACGAGCAGTACTTC
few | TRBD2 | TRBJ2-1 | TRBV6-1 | CASSEELAGIYNEQFF | TGTGCCAGCAGTGAAGAACTAGCGGGGATTTACAATGAGCAGTTCTTC
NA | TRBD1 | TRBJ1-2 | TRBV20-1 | CSASPGQGGHYGYTF | TGCAGTGCTAGTCCGGGACAGGGGGGTCACTATGGCTACACCTTC
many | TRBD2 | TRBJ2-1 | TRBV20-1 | CSARLAGSYNEQFF | TGCAGTGCTAGATTAGCGGGGTCCTACAATGAGCAGTTCTTC
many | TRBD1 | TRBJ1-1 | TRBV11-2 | CASRAGTGWNTEAFF | TGTGCCAGCAGGGCCGGGACAGGGTGGAACACTGAAGCTTTCTTT
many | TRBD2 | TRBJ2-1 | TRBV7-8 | CASSYLLAGVQFF | TGTGCCAGCAGCTACCTTCTAGCGGGAGTCCAGTTCTTC
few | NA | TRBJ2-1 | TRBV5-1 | CASSSGYDEQFF | TGCGCCAGCAGCTCCGGGTATGATGAGCAGTTCTTC
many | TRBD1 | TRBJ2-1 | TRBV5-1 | CASQATGLGSNEQFF | TGCGCCAGTCAGGCGACAGGGCTTGGCTCCAATGAGCAGTTCTTC
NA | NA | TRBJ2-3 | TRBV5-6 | CASSLLDRGTDTQYF | TGTGCCAGCAGCTTGTTGGACCGTGGCACAGATACGCAGTATTTT
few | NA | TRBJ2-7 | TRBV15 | CATSDKGSYEQYF | TGTGCCACCAGCGACAAGGGCTCCTACGAGCAGTACTTC
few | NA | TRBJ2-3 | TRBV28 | CASKGPNTQYF | TGTGCCAGCAAGGGGCCCAATACGCAGTATTTT
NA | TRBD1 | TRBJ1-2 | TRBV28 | CASSQIDREF | TGTGCCAGCAGTCAAATCGACAGGGAATTC
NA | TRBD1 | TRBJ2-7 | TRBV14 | CASSYRGLREQYF | TGTGCCAGCAGCTACAGGGGGCTCAGGGAGCAGTACTTC
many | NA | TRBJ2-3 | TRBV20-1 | CSARPMTGSADTQYF | TGCAGTGCTAGGCCGATGACAGGATCAGCAGATACGCAGTATTTT
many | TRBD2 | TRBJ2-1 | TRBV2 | CASSGGGNNEQFF | TGTGCCAGCAGTGGGGGGGGGAACAATGAGCAGTTCTTC
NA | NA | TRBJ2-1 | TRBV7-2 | CASSLLGEPYNEQFF | TGTGCCAGCAGCCTTCTCGGGGAACCCTACAATGAGCAGTTCTTC
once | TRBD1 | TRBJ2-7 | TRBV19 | CASSGDRPPYEQYF | TGTGCCAGTAGTGGGGACAGGCCCCCTTACGAGCAGTACTTC
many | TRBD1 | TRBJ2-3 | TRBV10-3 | CAISEVPGQGPDTQYF | TGTGCCATCAGTGAGGTTCCCGGACAGGGACCAGATACGCAGTATTTT
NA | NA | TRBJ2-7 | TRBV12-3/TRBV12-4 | CASSYPGGGRPNEQYF | TGTGCCAGCAGTTACCCAGGGGGGGGCAGACCAAACGAGCAGTACTTC
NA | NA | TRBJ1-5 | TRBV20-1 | CSARRGLVDQPQHF | TGCAGTGCTAGGAGGGGGTTAGTCGATCAGCCCCAGCATTTT
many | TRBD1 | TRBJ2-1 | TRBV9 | CASEDRGRPGEQFF | TGTGCCAGCGAGGACAGGGGGCGGCCTGGGGAGCAGTTCTTC
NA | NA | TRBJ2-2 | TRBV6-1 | CASSEPESAKFYTGELFF | TGTGCCAGCAGTGAACCAGAGTCGGCTAAGTTCTACACCGGGGAGCTGTTTTTT
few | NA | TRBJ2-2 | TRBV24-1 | CATSDLTDTGELFF | TGTGCCACCAGTGATTTGACAGACACCGGGGAGCTGTTTTTT
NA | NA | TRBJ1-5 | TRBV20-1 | CSARQVSNQPQHF | TGCAGTGCCCGACAGGTTAGCAATCAGCCCCAGCATTTT
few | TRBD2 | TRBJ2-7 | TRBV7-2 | CASSPMVGGGQEQYF | TGTGCCAGCAGCCCTATGGTGGGGGGGGGTCAAGAGCAGTACTTC
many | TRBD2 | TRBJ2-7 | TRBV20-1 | CSAREGEGRYEQYF | TGCAGTGCTAGAGAGGGGGAGGGCCGCTACGAGCAGTACTTC
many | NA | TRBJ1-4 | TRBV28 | CATVYREATNEKLFF | TGTGCCACCGTCTATAGGGAAGCAACTAATGAAAAACTGTTTTTT
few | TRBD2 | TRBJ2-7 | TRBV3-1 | CASARGDEQYF | TGTGCCAGCGCCCGGGGGGACGAGCAGTACTTC
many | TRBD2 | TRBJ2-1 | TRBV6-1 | CASRAYGTSVDNEQFF | TGTGCCAGTCGCGCGTATGGGACTAGCGTTGACAATGAGCAGTTCTTC
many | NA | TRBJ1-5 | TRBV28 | CASSLTGLNQPQHF | TGTGCCAGCAGTTTAACCGGGCTTAATCAGCCCCAGCATTTT
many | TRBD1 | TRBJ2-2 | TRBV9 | CASSPRQGAPGELFF | TGTGCCAGCAGCCCCAGACAGGGGGCACCCGGGGAGCTGTTTTTT
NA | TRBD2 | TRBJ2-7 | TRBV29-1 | CSVQTSGYEQYF | TGCAGCGTCCAGACTAGCGGCTACGAGCAGTACTTC
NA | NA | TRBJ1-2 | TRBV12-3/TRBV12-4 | CASSLTKQDYGYTF | TGTGCCAGCAGTTTAACCAAGCAGGACTATGGCTACACCTTC
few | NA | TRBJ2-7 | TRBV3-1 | CASSELGWEQYF | TGTGCCAGCAGCGAACTCGGGTGGGAGCAGTACTTC
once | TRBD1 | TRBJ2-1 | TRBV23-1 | CASSPDRGRRVYNEQFF | TGCGCCAGCAGTCCCGACAGGGGGCGGAGGGTCTACAATGAGCAGTTCTTC
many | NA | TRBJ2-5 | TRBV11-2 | CASSLVSDGARGTQYF | TGTGCCAGCAGCTTAGTCTCGGACGGTGCGAGAGGGACCCAGTACTTC
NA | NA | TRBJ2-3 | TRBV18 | CASSPPLGTADTQYF | TGTGCCAGCTCACCACCATTGGGTACTGCGGATACGCAGTATTTT
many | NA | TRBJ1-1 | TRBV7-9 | CASSLVGASGAEAFF | TGTGCCAGCAGCTTAGTTGGGGCCTCGGGCGCTGAAGCTTTCTTT
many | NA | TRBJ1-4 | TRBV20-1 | CSARRDNNEKLFF | TGCAGTGCTCGCCGGGACAATAATGAAAAACTGTTTTTT
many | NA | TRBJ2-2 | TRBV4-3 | CASSQGSNTGELFF | TGCGCCAGCAGCCAAGGCAGCAACACCGGGGAGCTGTTTTTT
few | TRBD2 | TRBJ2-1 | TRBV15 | CATSGGGRGVSYNEQFF | TGTGCCACCAGCGGGGGGGGACGGGGAGTATCCTACAATGAGCAGTTCTTC
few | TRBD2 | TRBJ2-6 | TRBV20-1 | CSASSRRLADSGANVLTF | TGCAGTGCTAGTTCGAGGCGACTAGCGGACTCTGGGGCCAACGTCCTGACTTTC